This TCR beta chain was identified in a study of shared clonotypes between healthy human individuals. On this clone itself: The antigen is not known. The identical CDR3 is also encoded by other nucleotide sequences in the sample.

Study-wide results and caveats: Of the naive CD4 clonotypes, roughly 5.2% were shared across several donors. Naive subsets generally exceeded memory subsets in estimated richness.

V dropped 0 bases and J dropped 4; count of bases not matched to a gene: 4. The CDR3 covers 15 residues. CDR1 and CDR2 from the germline V gene are SGDLS and YYNGEE. Assay used: immunoSEQ multiplex PCR; TCRdb lists only in-frame clones, some missing. This repertoire shows about 2.4 million clones, over 85% found once; its top ten account for approximately 0.37%. This chain connects TRBV9 to TRBJ2-1; 7 bases fit TRBD2. The sample consisted of naive CD4+ T cells from PBMCs. Stated subset: CD45RA+ positively selected. The clonotype was recovered from a man aged 18 to 35 in good health. Some clones in this sample may be carry-over from other donors' samples. The CDR3 sequence is CASSVGGSGYNEQFF. The DNA of the CDR3 is TGTGCCAGCAGCGTAGGCGGGAGTGGGTACAATGAGCAGTTCTTC.